The present T cell receptor beta chain was sequenced within a study of blood T cell repertoires in COVID-19. On the study more broadly: Some COVID-19 samples were acute and others convalescent; all came from the United States, Italy and Spain.

Authors' data handling: Researchers report that nucleated cell counts were estimated from reference gene primer amplification. The method was immunoSEQ multiplex PCR; TCRdb's version includes in-frame clones alone and lacks a portion of them. Clonal size and the V and J genes are those of that table, whereas D and trimming came from the DNA. The sample lists approximately 140,000 clones, 88% occurring once. J gave up 5 bases and V 4 bases, and 9 bases lay outside the gene matches. This CDR3 comprises 15 residues. The germline V gene has CDR1 KGHDR and CDR2 SFDVKD. The clonotype was recovered from a man between 65 and 85 years old with active COVID-19. The sample consisted of peripheral blood. The chain combines TRBV24-1 with TRBJ2-5; 7 bases agree with TRBD1. The CDR3 nucleotides read TGTGCCACCAGTGACCTTGGGACAGCCGGGGAGACCCAGTACTTC. Amino acids: CATSDLGTAGETQYF.